The 11 T cell receptor beta chains below were found in one sample sequenced in a study of T cell responses to AZD1222 COVID-19 vaccine. Measured with immunoSEQ multiplex PCR; TCRdb has only the in-frame clones, and not every one. Of 100,000 to 120,000 clones in the sample, roughly 87% are singletons; the top ten hold approximately 5.1%. The specimen was peripheral blood, collected on day 0 of AZD1222 vaccination. The receptors come from an adult in good health.

This chain connects TRBV20-1 to TRBJ2-7, with a tentative D call TRBD1 (6 bases). The V gene lost 6 bases and the J gene lost 4 bases, with 10 bases spanning the gap. The CDR3 runs to 11 residues. The V gene's germline CDR1 is DFQATT and CDR2 SNEGSKA (reference sequence). CDR3 sequence reads: CSALGQYEQYF. The CDR3 DNA reads TGCAGTGCCCTGGGACAATACGAGCAGTACTTC.

V is TRBV7-2 and J is TRBJ2-6; D is unresolved. Trimming shortened V by 5 bases and J by 1 base, and 12 bases separated the two germline ends. The CDR3 contains 16 residues. The germline CDR1 and CDR2 sequences are SGHTA and FQGNSA. CDR3 in DNA: TGTGCCAGCAGCCCCCCCCTGGGGTCTGGGGCCAACGTCCTGACTTTC. Encoded protein: CASSPPLGSGANVLTF.

The chain combines TRBV14 with TRBJ2-7; D remains ambiguous. V was shortened by 0 bases and J by 3 bases, with 6 bases between the two germline ends. Germline V lookup: CDR1 SGHDN, CDR2 FVKESK. The CDR3 has 13 amino acids. The DNA of the CDR3 is TGTGCCAGCAGCCAAGACAGAGACTACGAGCAGTACTTC. Its protein is CASSQDRDYEQYF.

This clone came up a few times. V and J are TRBV6-5 and TRBJ2-3, with D possibly matching TRBD2 (6 bases). V gave up 5 bases and J gave up 4 bases, with 16 bases separating them. The CDR3 loop spans 15 amino acids. CDR1 and CDR2 from the germline V gene are MNHEY and SVGAGI. The CDR3 DNA follows: TGTGCCAGCAGTCCCTCGGGAGACTTCCCAGATACGCAGTATTTT. Its translation is CASSPSGDFPDTQYF.

This rearrangement joins TRBV6-5 to TRBJ2-1, with no clear D. Trimming removed 4 bases from V and 1 base from J, with 11 bases in between. Per germline, CDR1 MNHEY and CDR2 SVGAGI. The CDR3 covers 15 residues. As DNA, the CDR3 is TGTGCCAGCAGTTCCCCAGCAAGGTCCTACAATGAGCAGTTCTTC. It yields the protein CASSSPARSYNEQFF.

The chain combines TRBV2 with TRBJ2-7; 9 bases map to TRBD1. The CDR3 extends over 14 amino acids. Germline V gene sequence: CDR1 SNHLY, CDR2 FYNNEI. Losses at the gene ends were 7 bases for V and 2 bases for J; bases not matched to a gene: 6. CDR3 loop: CASNPGQGAYEQYF. The CDR3 DNA is TGTGCCAGCAACCCGGGACAGGGAGCCTACGAGCAGTACTTC. The complete variable domain, with remaining parts taken from reference TRBV2 and TRBJ2-7, reads EPEVTQTPSHQVTQMGQEVILRCVPISNHLYFYWYRQILGQKVEFLVSFYNNEISEKSEIFDDQFSVERPDGSNFTLKIRSTKLEDSAMYFCASNPGQGAYEQYFGPGTRLTVT.

Only a few counts were recorded for this clone. The V and J genes are TRBV4-2 and TRBJ1-2, with TRBD1 matching over 9 bases. The CDR3 covers 18 residues. The junction had 13 bases not matched to a gene; V was cut back by 1 base and J by 4 bases. The germline V gene encodes CDR1 LGHNA and CDR2 YNFKEQ. Here the CDR3 reads CASSQARTGTGQSYGYTF. In DNA, the CDR3 is TGTGCCAGCAGCCAAGCAAGGACTGGGACAGGGCAGAGCTATGGCTACACCTTC.

V is TRBV11-2 and J is TRBJ1-5; D unresolved. The CDR3 covers 13 residues. Germline V CDR1 and CDR2: SGHAT, FQNNGV. V shed 2 bases and J shed 6 bases, with 8 bases lying between them. CDR3 sequence reads: CASSLNGGQPQHF. The CDR3, as DNA: TGTGCCAGCAGCTTAAACGGTGGTCAGCCCCAGCATTTT.

This clone showed up just a few times. Other DNA sequences in the same sample also yield this CDR3. The chain is built from TRBV7-2 and TRBJ1-4; a weak D match, TRBD1 (5 bases). CDR3 size: 12 residues. Germline assignment: CDR1 SGHTA and CDR2 FQGNSA. V lost 4 bases, J lost 8 bases, and 8 bases lay in between. DNA of the CDR3: TGTGCCAGCAGCTCCCAGGGAGAAAAACTGTTTTTT. It translates to CASSSQGEKLFF.

The chain uses TRBV6-4 and TRBJ1-5, with D possibly matching TRBD1 (6 bases). In germline, CDR1 is MRHNA, CDR2 SNTAGT. The ends were cut back, 7 bases at V and 1 base at J, with 11 bases in the middle. There are 14 residues in the CDR3. CDR3 loop: CASKGGTSNQPQHF. CDR3 nucleotides: TGTGCCAGCAAGGGGGGAACGAGCAATCAGCCCCAGCATTTT.

The J gene is TRBJ1-2, the V gene TRBV6-6; tentatively, D is TRBD1 (6 bases). Trimming pared 3 bases from V and 5 bases from J, leaving 19 bases between. Germline assignment: CDR1 MNHNY and CDR2 SVGAGI (reference sequence). This CDR3 region has 16 residues. CDR3 sequence reads: CASSYDPDRSDYGYTF. DNA for the CDR3: TGTGCCAGCAGTTATGACCCCGACAGGTCCGATTATGGCTACACCTTC.